What follows is one T cell receptor beta chain and its context. The antigen is unknown. Germline loops: CDR1 SGHTA, CDR2 FQGNSA. V dropped 1 base and J dropped 4 bases, with 10 bases sitting between them. This CDR3 comprises 14 residues. This record comes from a study of cytomegalovirus exposure and HLA in healthy donors. In the study overall: In an earlier analysis, around 120 million unique TCR beta sequences were found from about 190 million T cells. Study-level points and caveats: Specificity for CMV antigens was confirmed in vitro for a few of the CMV-associated chains.

Primers: 60 Vbeta forward and 13 Jbeta reverse. Sequencing was performed with immunoSEQ multiplex PCR; in TCRdb, only in-frame clones are kept and a portion is missing. The sample holds around 150,000 clones; more than 75% are singletons and the top ten take roughly 1.1%. This TCR derives from a male donor in good health and CMV-seronegative. The sequenced material came from PBMCs. The chain uses TRBV7-2 and TRBJ2-5; D is unclear. CDR3 nucleotides: TGTGCCAGCAGCTTAGTGACGGGTGGAGAGACCCAGTACTTC. As protein: CASSLVTGGETQYF. Supplemented by reference TRBV7-2 and TRBJ2-5, the full variable domain reads GAGVSQSPSNKVTEKGKDVELRCDPISGHTALYWYRQSLGQGLEFLIYFQGNSAPDKSGLPSDRFSAERTGGSVSTLTIQRTQQEDSAVYLCASSLVTGGETQYFGPGTRLLVL.